Sequencing of this T cell receptor (beta chain) was carried out in a study of cytomegalovirus exposure and HLA in healthy donors. Clones were read by immunoSEQ multiplex PCR, and TCRdb kept only the in-frame ones, dropping some. The table lists 140,000 or so clones, over 80% of them singletons. This CDR3 is 17 amino acids long. CDR1 is SGHAT, CDR2 FQNNGV, per germline. Trimming took off 1 base at V and 3 bases at J, with 16 bases between the two ends. This TCR derives from a woman in her 30s in good health and CMV-seropositive. The V gene is TRBV11-2, the J gene TRBJ2-4; possibly TRBD1 for D (5 bases). Sequencing was performed on PBMCs. For the CDR3, the DNA is TGTGCCAGCAGCTTAGCCCCCAGGGCGTACGGCAAAAACATTCAGTACTTC. This gives the protein CASSLAPRAYGKNIQYF.